This T cell receptor beta chain stems from a study of blood T cell repertoires in COVID-19. The CDR3 sequence is 15 residues long. Per germline, CDR1 SNHLY and CDR2 FYNNEI. V was pared by 5 bases and J by 3 bases, with 6 bases of the junction left unmatched. The method was immunoSEQ multiplex PCR; TCRdb's version includes in-frame clones alone and lacks a portion of them. The sample has about 250,000 clones; around nine tenths are singletons. The clonotype comes from a woman aged 60-70 years who had recovered from COVID-19. The sequencing sample was made of peripheral blood. The genes are TRBV2 and TRBJ1-5; 8 bases align to TRBD1. Here the CDR3 reads CASSTRQGNNQPQHF. In DNA form, the CDR3 reads TGTGCCAGCAGTACGCGACAGGGGAACAATCAGCCCCAGCATTTT.